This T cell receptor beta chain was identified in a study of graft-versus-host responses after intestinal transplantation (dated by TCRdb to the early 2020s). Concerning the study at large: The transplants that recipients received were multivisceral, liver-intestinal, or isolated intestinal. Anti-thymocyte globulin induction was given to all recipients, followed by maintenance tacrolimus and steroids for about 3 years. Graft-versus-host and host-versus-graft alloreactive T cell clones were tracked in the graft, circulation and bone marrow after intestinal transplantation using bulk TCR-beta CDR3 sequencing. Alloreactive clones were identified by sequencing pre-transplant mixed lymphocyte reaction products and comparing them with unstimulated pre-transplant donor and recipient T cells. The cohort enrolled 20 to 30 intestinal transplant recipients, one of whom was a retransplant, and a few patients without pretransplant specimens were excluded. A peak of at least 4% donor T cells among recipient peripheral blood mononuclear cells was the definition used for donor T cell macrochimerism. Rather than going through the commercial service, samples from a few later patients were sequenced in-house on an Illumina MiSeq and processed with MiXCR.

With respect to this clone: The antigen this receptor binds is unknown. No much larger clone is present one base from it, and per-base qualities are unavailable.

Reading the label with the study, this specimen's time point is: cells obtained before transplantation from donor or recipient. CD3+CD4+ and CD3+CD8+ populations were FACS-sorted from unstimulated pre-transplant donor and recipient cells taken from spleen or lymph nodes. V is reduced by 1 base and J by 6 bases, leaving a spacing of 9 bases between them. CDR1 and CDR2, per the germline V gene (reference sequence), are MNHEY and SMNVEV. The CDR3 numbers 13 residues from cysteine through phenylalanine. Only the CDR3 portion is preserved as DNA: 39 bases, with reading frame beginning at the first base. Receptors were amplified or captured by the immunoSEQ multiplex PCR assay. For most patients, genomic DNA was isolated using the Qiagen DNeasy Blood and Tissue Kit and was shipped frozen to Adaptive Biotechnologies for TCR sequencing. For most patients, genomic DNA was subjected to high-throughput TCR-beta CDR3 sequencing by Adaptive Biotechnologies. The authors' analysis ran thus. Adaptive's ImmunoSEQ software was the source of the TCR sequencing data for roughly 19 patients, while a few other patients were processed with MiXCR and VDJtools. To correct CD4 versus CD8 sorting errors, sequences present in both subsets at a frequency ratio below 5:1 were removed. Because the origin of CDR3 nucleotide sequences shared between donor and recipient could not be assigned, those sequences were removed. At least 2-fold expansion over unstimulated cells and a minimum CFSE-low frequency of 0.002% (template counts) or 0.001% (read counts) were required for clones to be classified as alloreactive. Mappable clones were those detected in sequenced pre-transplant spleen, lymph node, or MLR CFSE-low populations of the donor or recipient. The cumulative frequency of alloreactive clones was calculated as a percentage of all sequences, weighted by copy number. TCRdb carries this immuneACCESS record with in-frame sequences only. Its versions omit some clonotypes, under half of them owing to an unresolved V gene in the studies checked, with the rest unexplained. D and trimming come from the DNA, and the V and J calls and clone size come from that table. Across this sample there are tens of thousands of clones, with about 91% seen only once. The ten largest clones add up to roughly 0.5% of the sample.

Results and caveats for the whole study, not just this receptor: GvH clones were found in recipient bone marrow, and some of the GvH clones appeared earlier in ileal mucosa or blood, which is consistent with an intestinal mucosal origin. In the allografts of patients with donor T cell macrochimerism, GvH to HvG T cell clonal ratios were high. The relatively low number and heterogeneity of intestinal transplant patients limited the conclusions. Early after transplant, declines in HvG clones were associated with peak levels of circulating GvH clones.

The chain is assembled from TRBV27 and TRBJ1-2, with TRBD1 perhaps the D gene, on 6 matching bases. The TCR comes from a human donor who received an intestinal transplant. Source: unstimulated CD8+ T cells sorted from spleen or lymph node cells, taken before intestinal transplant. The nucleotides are TGTGCCAGCAGTTTATTGGGGGGGCATGGCTACACCTTC. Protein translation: CASSLLGGHGYTF.